The source of this T cell receptor (beta chain) is a study of blood T cells in healthy people across ages. Findings of the study overall: Roughly linear age-related decline in beta diversity appeared, significant by age 40.

CDR1 DFQATT and CDR2 SNEGSKA come from the germline V gene (reference sequence). The CDR3 covers 15 residues. V was cut by 3 bases and J by 5 bases, with 20 bases left in between. Peripheral blood, approximately 10 milliliters per donor, was collected. This clonotype was seen a few times. Its antigen is currently unknown. It was with a sample-barcoded 5' primer and a J-beta primer mix that a second PCR of roughly 6 to 12 cycles was run. The template-switch adaptor was a 5' adaptor with 12 random nucleotides. It tagged each cDNA molecule. TCRdb recomputed calls from the 5' RACE reads with MiXCR, one row per CDR3 protein. The table includes over a million distinct CDR3 sequences, 42% detected once.

The TCR comes from a young woman in good health. Sample: blood. The chain employs TRBV20-1 and TRBJ2-7; D gene unclear. CDR3 in DNA: TGCAGTGCTAGCGCCCATAATTACCTATGGCACGAGCAGTACTTC. It codes for CSASAHNYLWHEQYF.